The rows below give T cell receptor beta chains drawn from one sample of a study of OX40 agonist ivuxolimab in advanced cancers. Measured with immunoSEQ multiplex PCR; TCRdb has only the in-frame clones, and not every one. The repertoire holds 60,000 or so clones, with around 90% as singletons. The starting material was CD4+ or CD8+ T cells sorted from blood, obtained in a trial of the OX40 agonist ivuxolimab. Every receptor here comes from an adult with an advanced solid tumor such as melanoma, head and neck, liver or kidney cancer. The CDR3 runs from the conserved cysteine through the conserved F or W. D genes are given only for firm matches. The size entry is marked missing in some rows and otherwise reads once, few, many or a size class.

CDR3nt: TGCGCCAGCAGCTTCATGACAGATAACTATGGCTACACCTTC
CDR3aa: CASSFMTDNYGYTF
j_gene: TRBJ1-2
abundance: .
v_gene: TRBV5-1
d_gene: .

CDR3nt: TGTGCCAGCAGCTCCCGGATGGAGACCCAGTACTTC
CDR3aa: CASSSRMETQYF
j_gene: TRBJ2-5
abundance: few
v_gene: TRBV11-2
d_gene: .

CDR3nt: TGTGCCAGCAGCTTAGGCGTAGGAGATACGCAGTATTTT
CDR3aa: CASSLGVGDTQYF
j_gene: TRBJ2-3
abundance: .
v_gene: TRBV11-2
d_gene: .

CDR3nt: TGTGCCAGCAGTTTCCTAAACATGGCAGGGACTGAAGCTTTCTTT
CDR3aa: CASSFLNMAGTEAFF
j_gene: TRBJ1-1
abundance: .
v_gene: TRBV28
d_gene: .

CDR3nt: TGTGCCAGTAGTTTGGGCGCCTACAATGAGCAGTTCTTC
CDR3aa: CASSLGAYNEQFF
j_gene: TRBJ2-1
abundance: .
v_gene: TRBV19
d_gene: .

CDR3nt: TGCGCCAGCAGTGACTTCGGACAGGGGGTGACACTGAACACTGAAGCTTTCTTT
CDR3aa: CASSDFGQGVTLNTEAFF
j_gene: TRBJ1-1
abundance: .
v_gene: TRBV10-2
d_gene: TRBD1

CDR3nt: TGTGCCAGCAGCTTAAACCCTGGTCAATTGGGAAATTCACCCCTCCACTTT
CDR3aa: CASSLNPGQLGNSPLHF
j_gene: TRBJ1-6
abundance: .
v_gene: TRBV7-3
d_gene: .

CDR3nt: TGCGCCAGCACGACGGATTTCAACACTGAAGCTTTCTTT
CDR3aa: CASTTDFNTEAFF
j_gene: TRBJ1-1
abundance: .
v_gene: TRBV5-1
d_gene: .

CDR3nt: TGCGCCAGCAGCCTTGACCGGGGGCTGGGTGAGCAGTTCTTC
CDR3aa: CASSLDRGLGEQFF
j_gene: TRBJ2-1
abundance: .
v_gene: TRBV5-1
d_gene: .

CDR3nt: TGTGCCAGCAGTATTAAAAGCTCCTACAATGAGCAGTTCTTC
CDR3aa: CASSIKSSYNEQFF
j_gene: TRBJ2-1
abundance: .
v_gene: TRBV27
d_gene: .

CDR3nt: TGTGCCTGGACGGCCGGGACGGGCAATGAAAAACTGTTTTTT
CDR3aa: CAWTAGTGNEKLFF
j_gene: TRBJ1-4
abundance: .
v_gene: TRBV30
d_gene: .

CDR3nt: TGTGCCAGCGGTCTAGCGGGACACTACGAGCAGTACTTC
CDR3aa: CASGLAGHYEQYF
j_gene: TRBJ2-7
abundance: .
v_gene: TRBV28
d_gene: TRBD2

CDR3nt: TGTGCCAGCTCACCACTAGCGGGGAGCACAGATACGCAGTATTTT
CDR3aa: CASSPLAGSTDTQYF
j_gene: TRBJ2-3
abundance: .
v_gene: TRBV18
d_gene: TRBD2

CDR3nt: TGTGCCATCCGGCCAGCGGGAGCAGATACGCAGTATTTT
CDR3aa: CAIRPAGADTQYF
j_gene: TRBJ2-3
abundance: .
v_gene: TRBV6-5
d_gene: TRBD2

CDR3nt: TGTGCCAGCAGTAGGACAGGTCCCACAGATACGCAGTATTTT
CDR3aa: CASSRTGPTDTQYF
j_gene: TRBJ2-3
abundance: .
v_gene: TRBV2
d_gene: TRBD1

CDR3nt: TGTGCCAGCAGCTCCGGACAGGGAGGGTTTAGCAATCAGCCCCAGCATTTT
CDR3aa: CASSSGQGGFSNQPQHF
j_gene: TRBJ1-5
abundance: .
v_gene: TRBV7-8
d_gene: TRBD1

CDR3nt: TGTGCCAGCAGTTACTCTGGCTTTAATTCACCCCTCCACTTT
CDR3aa: CASSYSGFNSPLHF
j_gene: TRBJ1-6
abundance: .
v_gene: TRBV6-5
d_gene: .

CDR3nt: TGTGCCAGCAGCTTAGGGACTAGCGGGAGAGAGACCCAGTACTTC
CDR3aa: CASSLGTSGRETQYF
j_gene: TRBJ2-5
abundance: .
v_gene: TRBV7-8
d_gene: TRBD2

CDR3nt: TGTGCCAGCAGCTCGGCAGGGGGCTTCACCGGGGAGCTGTTTTTT
CDR3aa: CASSSAGGFTGELFF
j_gene: TRBJ2-2
abundance: .
v_gene: TRBV5-6
d_gene: TRBD1

CDR3nt: TGTGCCAGCAGCCTCCACAGACAGGGGATCGGGGGCGAGCAGTACTTC
CDR3aa: CASSLHRQGIGGEQYF
j_gene: TRBJ2-7
abundance: .
v_gene: TRBV7-3
d_gene: TRBD1

CDR3nt: TGTGCCAGCAGCCCCGGGGACCTAGGGACTGAAGCTTTCTTT
CDR3aa: CASSPGDLGTEAFF
j_gene: TRBJ1-1
abundance: .
v_gene: TRBV7-9
d_gene: .

CDR3nt: TGTGCCAGTAGTCCCCTGGCGGGACCCGGGCAGCCCCAGCATTTT
CDR3aa: CASSPLAGPGQPQHF
j_gene: TRBJ1-5
abundance: .
v_gene: TRBV19
d_gene: .

CDR3nt: TGTGCCAGCAGCTCGGGACTAGCGGGAGAGAGAGATACGCAGTATTTT
CDR3aa: CASSSGLAGERDTQYF
j_gene: TRBJ2-3
abundance: .
v_gene: TRBV11-2
d_gene: TRBD2

CDR3nt: TGCGCCAGCAGCATAGGACAGGGAATCAATCAGCCCCAGCATTTT
CDR3aa: CASSIGQGINQPQHF
j_gene: TRBJ1-5
abundance: .
v_gene: TRBV5-1
d_gene: TRBD1

CDR3nt: TGTGCCTGGAAGGGATATTCCTACAATGAGCAGTTCTTC
CDR3aa: CAWKGYSYNEQFF
j_gene: TRBJ2-1
abundance: .
v_gene: TRBV30
d_gene: .

CDR3nt: TGCGCCAGCAGTGAGTCTCCTCCGGGACTAGCGGCAGATACGCAGTATTTT
CDR3aa: CASSESPPGLAADTQYF
j_gene: TRBJ2-3
abundance: .
v_gene: TRBV10-1
d_gene: TRBD2

CDR3nt: TGTGCCAGCAGCTTGGCCGGCAGCTACAATCAGCCCCAGCATTTT
CDR3aa: CASSLAGSYNQPQHF
j_gene: TRBJ1-5
abundance: .
v_gene: TRBV5-4
d_gene: .

CDR3nt: TGTGCCACCAGCAGAGATCCCTCTGGAAACACCATATATTTT
CDR3aa: CATSRDPSGNTIYF
j_gene: TRBJ1-3
abundance: .
v_gene: TRBV15
d_gene: .

CDR3nt: TGTGCCAGCAGCTTAGAAGGGGGGCTTATTGAAAAACTGTTTTTT
CDR3aa: CASSLEGGLIEKLFF
j_gene: TRBJ1-4
abundance: .
v_gene: TRBV7-9
d_gene: .

CDR3nt: TGTGCCAGCAGCGTAGACAGGACAGGGGACTTAAATCAGCCCCAGCATTTT
CDR3aa: CASSVDRTGDLNQPQHF
j_gene: TRBJ1-5
abundance: .
v_gene: TRBV9
d_gene: TRBD1

CDR3nt: TGTGCCAGCAGCCCGCAGGGTGTTTGGGCTTTCTTT
CDR3aa: CASSPQGVWAFF
j_gene: TRBJ1-1
abundance: .
v_gene: TRBV14
d_gene: .

CDR3nt: TGTGCCAGCAGCCCGGGACAGGGGGCCGGTGGCTACACCTTC
CDR3aa: CASSPGQGAGGYTF
j_gene: TRBJ1-2
abundance: .
v_gene: TRBV7-4
d_gene: TRBD1

CDR3nt: TGTGCCAGCAGCTTAGCAGGAGGCAGACACACCGGGGAGCTGTTTTTT
CDR3aa: CASSLAGGRHTGELFF
j_gene: TRBJ2-2
abundance: .
v_gene: TRBV7-9
d_gene: .

CDR3nt: TGTGCCAGCAGCCAGGGGGTTTATTATAATTCACCCCTCCACTTT
CDR3aa: CASSQGVYYNSPLHF
j_gene: TRBJ1-6
abundance: .
v_gene: TRBV14
d_gene: .

CDR3nt: TGTGCCAGCAGCGTAGAGGCGGACAGGGTCTTTGGCGGGGAGCTGTTTTTT
CDR3aa: CASSVEADRVFGGELFF
j_gene: TRBJ2-2
abundance: few
v_gene: TRBV9
d_gene: TRBD1

CDR3nt: TGTGCCAGCAGCCCTAACCGGGGTCAGGGCACTGAAGCTTTCTTT
CDR3aa: CASSPNRGQGTEAFF
j_gene: TRBJ1-1
abundance: .
v_gene: TRBV5-8
d_gene: .

CDR3nt: TGCGCCAGCAGCTTGGGAAAGGACAGGAGGGGCAATGAGCAGTTCTTC
CDR3aa: CASSLGKDRRGNEQFF
j_gene: TRBJ2-1
abundance: .
v_gene: TRBV5-1
d_gene: .

CDR3nt: TGTGCCAGCTCACCACCGGGGCTCAGTTCACCCCTCCACTTT
CDR3aa: CASSPPGLSSPLHF
j_gene: TRBJ1-6
abundance: .
v_gene: TRBV18
d_gene: .

CDR3nt: TGTGCCAGCAGCCCTGGCGGGACGGACACTGAAGCTTTCTTT
CDR3aa: CASSPGGTDTEAFF
j_gene: TRBJ1-1
abundance: .
v_gene: TRBV5-4
d_gene: .

CDR3nt: TGTGCCAGTAGTACCGACGGCCGGGACAGCTGGCAGTACTTC
CDR3aa: CASSTDGRDSWQYF
j_gene: TRBJ2-5
abundance: .
v_gene: TRBV19
d_gene: TRBD1

CDR3nt: TGTGCCAGCGCCCGGACTAGCGAGCGCACAGATACGCAGTATTTT
CDR3aa: CASARTSERTDTQYF
j_gene: TRBJ2-3
abundance: .
v_gene: TRBV27
d_gene: TRBD2

CDR3nt: TGCGCCAGCAGCTTGGTGACCCAAGAGACCCAGTACTTC
CDR3aa: CASSLVTQETQYF
j_gene: TRBJ2-5
abundance: .
v_gene: TRBV5-1
d_gene: .

CDR3nt: TGTGCCAGCAGTGAAGGTCGTAGGGACGGGTTATACGAGCAGTACTTC
CDR3aa: CASSEGRRDGLYEQYF
j_gene: TRBJ2-7
abundance: .
v_gene: TRBV6-1
d_gene: .

CDR3nt: TGTGCCAGCGGCCAGGGCCATAATTCACCCCTCCACTTT
CDR3aa: CASGQGHNSPLHF
j_gene: TRBJ1-6
abundance: .
v_gene: TRBV6-5
d_gene: .

CDR3nt: TGTGCCAGCAGCCAAGGGGGAAGGGAGACCCAGTACTTC
CDR3aa: CASSQGGRETQYF
j_gene: TRBJ2-5
abundance: .
v_gene: TRBV14
d_gene: .

CDR3nt: TGTGCCAGCAGTGTCATGGGCTCCTATAATTCACCCCTCCACTTT
CDR3aa: CASSVMGSYNSPLHF
j_gene: TRBJ1-6
abundance: .
v_gene: TRBV2
d_gene: .

CDR3nt: TGTGCCAGCATGGAAACAGGACGGCCCGGGGAGCTGTTTTTT
CDR3aa: CASMETGRPGELFF
j_gene: TRBJ2-2
abundance: .
v_gene: TRBV28
d_gene: .

CDR3nt: TGTGCCAGCAGTTCCATCGAGGGAAACACCATATATTTT
CDR3aa: CASSSIEGNTIYF
j_gene: TRBJ1-3
abundance: .
v_gene: TRBV11-2
d_gene: .

CDR3nt: TGTGCCAGCAGTGGGACTAGCGGGAGGGTCCTCCACGAGCAGTACTTC
CDR3aa: CASSGTSGRVLHEQYF
j_gene: TRBJ2-7
abundance: .
v_gene: TRBV6-1
d_gene: TRBD2

CDR3nt: TGTGCCAGCAGCCCCTCGATAACAGGGGGGAAAGAGACCCAGTACTTC
CDR3aa: CASSPSITGGKETQYF
j_gene: TRBJ2-5
abundance: .
v_gene: TRBV7-3
d_gene: TRBD1

CDR3nt: TGCAGCCTATACCATTTCCAGGGGGCTGGGAAGACCCAGTACTTC
CDR3aa: CSLYHFQGAGKTQYF
j_gene: TRBJ2-5
abundance: .
v_gene: TRBV29-1
d_gene: TRBD1

CDR3nt: TGCGCCAGCAGCTTGCCGGTGGGGACAGGGGCAAGGAATGAGCAGTTCTTC
CDR3aa: CASSLPVGTGARNEQFF
j_gene: TRBJ2-1
abundance: .
v_gene: TRBV5-1
d_gene: TRBD1

CDR3nt: TGTGCCAGCAGCCTCAAGGGCACCTGCTCCTACAATGAGCAGTTCTTC
CDR3aa: CASSLKGTCSYNEQFF
j_gene: TRBJ2-1
abundance: .
v_gene: TRBV21-1
d_gene: .

CDR3nt: TGTGCCAGCAGCAGGGGCTCCTACGAGCAGTACTTC
CDR3aa: CASSRGSYEQYF
j_gene: TRBJ2-7
abundance: once
v_gene: TRBV2
d_gene: .

CDR3nt: TGCAGCGTTGATCCCCGGGACAGGGGGCTGGATGGCTACACCTTC
CDR3aa: CSVDPRDRGLDGYTF
j_gene: TRBJ1-2
abundance: .
v_gene: TRBV29-1
d_gene: TRBD1

CDR3nt: TGTGCCAGCAGCCGACAGACGATACAATCCGGGGCCCAAGAGACCCAGTACTTC
CDR3aa: CASSRQTIQSGAQETQYF
j_gene: TRBJ2-5
abundance: .
v_gene: TRBV4-2
d_gene: .

CDR3nt: TGTGCCAGCAGCTTGTTGGAGGGACAGGGAGGTCACGAGCAGTACTTC
CDR3aa: CASSLLEGQGGHEQYF
j_gene: TRBJ2-7
abundance: .
v_gene: TRBV5-6
d_gene: TRBD1

CDR3nt: TGTGCCAGCAGCCAAGATCTCAGCGGGAGAGAGCAGTTCTTC
CDR3aa: CASSQDLSGREQFF
j_gene: TRBJ2-1
abundance: .
v_gene: TRBV14
d_gene: TRBD2

CDR3nt: TGTGCCAGCAGCTTGGCCCTATCAGGCTACGAGCAGTACTTC
CDR3aa: CASSLALSGYEQYF
j_gene: TRBJ2-7
abundance: .
v_gene: TRBV5-6
d_gene: .